The 19 T cell receptor beta chains below were found in one sample sequenced in a study of blood T cell repertoires in COVID-19. TCRdb keeps only in-frame clones here, not all; method: immunoSEQ multiplex PCR. The sample lists approximately 350,000 clones; around nine tenths were seen once. The material sequenced was peripheral blood. These receptors came from a woman between 18 and 29 years old who had recovered from COVID-19.

The chain employs TRBV25-1 and TRBJ1-1, with TRBD1 matching 10 bases. Losses at the gene ends were 4 bases for V and 5 bases for J; bases not matched to a gene: 4. This CDR3 contains 14 residues. The germline V gene has CDR1 MGHDK and CDR2 SYGVNS. CDR3 sequence: CASSATGGWTEAFF. CDR3 nucleotide sequence: TGTGCCAGCAGTGCGACAGGGGGCTGGACTGAAGCTTTCTTT.

The chain is built from TRBV5-1 and TRBJ2-1, with TRBD1 identical over 7 bases. This CDR3 has 13 residues. The V gene's germline CDR1 is SGHRS and CDR2 YFSETQ. Unmatched junction bases numbered 1, after V lost 4 bases and J lost 3 bases. The CDR3 region has the DNA TGCGCCAGCAGCCAGGGGGACTACAATGAGCAGTTCTTC. Translating gives CASSQGDYNEQFF.

Comment on this clone: The identical CDR3 is also encoded by other nucleotide sequences in the sample. V usage is TRBV9 and J usage is TRBJ1-2; no definite D call. In germline, CDR1 is SGDLS, CDR2 YYNGEE. V was clipped by 2 bases and J by 5 bases, with 4 bases between them. The CDR3 sequence is 11 residues long. The CDR3 DNA sequence: TGTGCCAGCAGCGTCGGTTATGGCTACACCTTC. Its translation is CASSVGYGYTF.

The chain combines TRBV24-1 with TRBJ2-2; TRBD2 is a possible D gene (5 bases). The CDR3 extends over 18 amino acids. V lost 4 bases and J 9 bases, leaving 26 bases between the germline ends. Germline V gene data show CDR1 as KGHDR and CDR2 as SFDVKD. Here the CDR3 reads CATSDHPPQRGGTRELFF. The CDR3 nucleotides are TGTGCCACCAGTGACCATCCCCCTCAGCGAGGAGGTACCAGGGAGCTGTTTTTT.

V and J are TRBV6-5 and TRBJ2-3, with D possibly being TRBD1 (5 bases). V was pared by 8 bases and J by 5 bases, with 8 bases between. Per the germline V gene, CDR1 is MNHEY and CDR2 is SVGAGI. This CDR3 is built from 11 residues. The CDR3: CASGALDTQYF. The DNA for the CDR3 is TGTGCCAGCGGGGCCCTAGATACGCAGTATTTT.

The rearrangement links TRBV20-1 to TRBJ1-4; D not certain. The V end was cut by 3 bases, the J end by 4 bases, with 12 bases between. The CDR3 has 14 residues. Germline lookup yields CDR1 DFQATT and CDR2 SNEGSKA (reference sequence). CDR3 nucleotide sequence: TGCAGTGCTAGTCGGCAGACGGGTAATGAAAAACTGTTTTTT. It is translated as CSASRQTGNEKLFF.

The genes are TRBV3-1 (or the pseudogene TRBV3-2) and TRBJ1-1, with TRBD1 matching 8 bases. V was clipped by 5 bases and J by 0 bases; unmatched bases: 5. The length of the CDR3 is 15 residues. The germline CDR1 and CDR2 sequences are LGHDT and YNNKEL (reference sequence). In DNA form, the CDR3 reads TGTGCCAGCAGCATAGGACAGGGTTTGAACACTGAAGCTTTCTTT. It codes for CASSIGQGLNTEAFF.

The CDR3 sequence: CASSQALRRESEGKNIQYF. The CDR3 DNA follows: TGTGCCAGCAGCCAAGCCCTCAGACGGGAATCGGAGGGCAAAAACATTCAGTACTTC. The chain has TRBV3-1 (or the pseudogene TRBV3-2) and TRBJ2-4, with D possibly matching TRBD2 (6 bases). Trimming took off 1 base at V and 3 bases at J, with 22 bases between the two ends. Germline V gene lookup returns CDR1 LGHDT and CDR2 YNNKEL (reference sequence). The CDR3 is 19 residues long.

The chain uses TRBV4-1 and TRBJ2-5, with TRBD1 matching over 9 bases. CDR3 size: 16 residues. The V segment lost 4 bases and the J segment 7 bases; nucleotides outside the gene matches: 13. Germline values: CDR1 MGHRA, CDR2 YSYEKL. The CDR3 here is CASSPLGLQGAGTQYF. CDR3 nucleotide sequence: TGCGCCAGCAGCCCACTAGGGTTACAGGGGGCGGGGACCCAGTACTTC.

The V call is TRBV5-1, the J call TRBJ2-1, with a possible D match to TRBD2 (6 bases). The CDR3 runs 19 residues. The germline V gene has CDR1 SGHRS and CDR2 YFSETQ. The V end was cut by 1 base, the J end by 0 bases, with 20 bases between. In DNA form, the CDR3 reads TGCGCCAGCAGCTTGAGGGGCGGGACCGGTCGTAGCTCCTACAATGAGCAGTTCTTC. This codes for CASSLRGGTGRSSYNEQFF.

This chain uses TRBV24-1 with TRBJ1-2; TRBD1 aligns across 7 bases. The V gene's germline CDR1 is KGHDR and CDR2 SFDVKD. This CDR3 contains 14 residues. J was trimmed by 8 bases and V by 4 bases; bases with no gene match: 9. The CDR3 region has the DNA TGTGCCACCAGTGACAACCGGGACAGATACGGCTACACCTTC. The encoded protein is CATSDNRDRYGYTF.

The genes are TRBV6-6 and TRBJ2-1; 13 bases match TRBD2. The junction had 10 bases not matched to a gene; V was cut back by 5 bases and J by 15 bases. The germline V gene has CDR1 MNHNY and CDR2 SVGAGI (reference sequence). CDR3 length: 14 amino acids. CDR3 nucleotide sequence: TGTGCCAGCAGTCCCCGACTAGCGGGAGGCCAGAGGTTCTTC. Translating it yields CASSPRLAGGQRFF.

J is TRBJ2-5 and V is TRBV11-3; 9 bases map to TRBD1. CDR3 length: 15 amino acids. V was pared by 5 bases and J by 0 bases, with 4 bases of the junction left unmatched. Germline lookup yields CDR1 SGHNT and CDR2 YENEEA. The CDR3 loop is CASSARQGDQETQYF. For the CDR3, the DNA is TGTGCCAGCAGCGCGCGACAGGGGGACCAAGAGACCCAGTACTTC.

V is TRBV29-1 and J is TRBJ1-1, with D perhaps matching TRBD1 (5 bases). Trimming cost V 1 base and J 1 base, with 16 bases left between them. From germline, CDR1 is SQVTM and CDR2 ANQGSEA. The CDR3 contains 16 residues. For the CDR3, the DNA is TGCAGCGTTGAAGGTTGGAGGGGAAGGGGGAACACTGAAGCTTTCTTT. Encoded protein: CSVEGWRGRGNTEAFF.

This chain connects TRBV4-1 to TRBJ2-7, with D uncertain. This CDR3 has 13 residues. V was clipped by 3 bases and J by 4 bases, with 10 bases between them. The germline CDR1 and CDR2 sequences are MGHRA and YSYEKL. The CDR3 DNA sequence: TGCGCCAGCAGCCAGCCGTACAGTTACGAGCAGTACGTC. Translating it yields CASSQPYSYEQYV.

The chain joins TRBV28 to TRBJ2-2, with 9 bases fitting TRBD2. V lost 8 bases to trimming and J lost 2 bases; unmatched junction nucleotides: 3. In germline, CDR1 is MDHEN, CDR2 SYDVKM. This CDR3 has 14 amino acids. CDR3 DNA: TGTGCCAGCCAGACTAGCGGAAACACCGGGGAGCTGTTTTTT. Translating it yields CASQTSGNTGELFF.

CDR3 residues: CASSLAGDRASTEAFF. The CDR3 coding sequence is TGTGCCAGCAGCTTGGCCGGGGACAGGGCGAGCACTGAAGCTTTCTTT. The chain employs TRBV5-6 and TRBJ1-1; TRBD1 matches at 9 bases. CDR3 length equals 16 residues. After removal of 0 bases from V and 4 bases from J, the junction contained 7 bases not matched to a gene. Germline CDR1 is SGHDT and CDR2 is YYEEEE.

On this clone: Other DNA sequences in the same sample also yield this CDR3. V gene TRBV9 combines with J gene TRBJ2-3, with TRBD2 matching 11 bases. The CDR3 has 15 residues. In germline, CDR1 is SGDLS, CDR2 YYNGEE. V shed 2 bases, J shed 1 base, and the junction held 0 bases outside the gene matches. The CDR3 DNA reads TGTGCCAGCAGCGTGGGACTAGCGGGCACAGATACGCAGTATTTT. This translates into CASSVGLAGTDTQYF.

This chain connects TRBV19 to TRBJ1-1; D perhaps matches TRBD1 (6 bases). CDR1 and CDR2 from the germline V gene are LNHDA and SQIVND (reference sequence). The CDR3 has 16 residues. The ends were cut back, 5 bases at V and 1 base at J, with 17 bases in the middle. The CDR3 protein is CASSHDRKTQNTEAFF. CDR3 bases: TGTGCCAGTAGTCATGACAGGAAAACTCAGAACACTGAAGCTTTCTTT.